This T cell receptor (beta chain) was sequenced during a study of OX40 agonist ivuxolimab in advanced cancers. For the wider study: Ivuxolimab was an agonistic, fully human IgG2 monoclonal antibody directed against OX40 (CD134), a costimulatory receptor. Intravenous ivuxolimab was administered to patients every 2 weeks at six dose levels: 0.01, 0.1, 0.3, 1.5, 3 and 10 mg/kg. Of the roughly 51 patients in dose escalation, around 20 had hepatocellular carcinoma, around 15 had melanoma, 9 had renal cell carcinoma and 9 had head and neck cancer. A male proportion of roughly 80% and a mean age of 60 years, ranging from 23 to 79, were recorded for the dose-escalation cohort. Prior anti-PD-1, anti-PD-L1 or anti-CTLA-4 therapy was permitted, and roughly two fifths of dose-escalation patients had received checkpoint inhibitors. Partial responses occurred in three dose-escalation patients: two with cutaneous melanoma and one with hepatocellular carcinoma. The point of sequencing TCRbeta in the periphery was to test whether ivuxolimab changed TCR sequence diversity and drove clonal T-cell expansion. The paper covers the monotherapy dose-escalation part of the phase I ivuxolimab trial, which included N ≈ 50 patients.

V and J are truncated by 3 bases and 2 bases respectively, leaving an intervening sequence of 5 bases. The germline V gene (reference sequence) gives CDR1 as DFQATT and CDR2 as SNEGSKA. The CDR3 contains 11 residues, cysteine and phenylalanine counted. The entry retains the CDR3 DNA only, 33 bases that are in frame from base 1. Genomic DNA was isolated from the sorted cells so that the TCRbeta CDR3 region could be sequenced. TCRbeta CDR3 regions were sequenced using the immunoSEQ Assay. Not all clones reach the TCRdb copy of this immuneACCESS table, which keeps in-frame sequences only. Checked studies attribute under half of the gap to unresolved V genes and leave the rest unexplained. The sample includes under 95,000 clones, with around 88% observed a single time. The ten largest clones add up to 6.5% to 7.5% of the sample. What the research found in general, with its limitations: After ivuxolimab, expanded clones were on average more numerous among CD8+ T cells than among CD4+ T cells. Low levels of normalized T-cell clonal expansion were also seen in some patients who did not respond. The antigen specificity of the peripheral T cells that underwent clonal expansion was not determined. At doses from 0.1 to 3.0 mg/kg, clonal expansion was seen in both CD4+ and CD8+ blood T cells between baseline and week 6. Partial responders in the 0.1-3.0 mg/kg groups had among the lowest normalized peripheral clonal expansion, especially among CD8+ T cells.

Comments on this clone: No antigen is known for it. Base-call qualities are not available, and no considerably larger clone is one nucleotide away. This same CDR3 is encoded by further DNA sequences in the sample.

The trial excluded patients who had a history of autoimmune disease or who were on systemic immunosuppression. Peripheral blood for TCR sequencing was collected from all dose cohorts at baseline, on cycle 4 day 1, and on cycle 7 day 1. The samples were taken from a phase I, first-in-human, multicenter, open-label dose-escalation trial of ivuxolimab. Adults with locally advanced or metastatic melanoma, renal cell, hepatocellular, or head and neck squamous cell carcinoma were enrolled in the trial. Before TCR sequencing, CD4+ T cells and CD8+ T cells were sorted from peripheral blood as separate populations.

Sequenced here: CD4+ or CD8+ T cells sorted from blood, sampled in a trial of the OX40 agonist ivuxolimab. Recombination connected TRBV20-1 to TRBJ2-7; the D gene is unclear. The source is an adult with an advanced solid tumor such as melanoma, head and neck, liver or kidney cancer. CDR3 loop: CSASNTYEQYF. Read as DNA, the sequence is TGCAGTGCTAGTAACACCTACGAGCAGTACTTC.